Listed below are T cell receptor beta chains from one sample, sequenced in a study of T cell changes during pregnancy in multiple sclerosis. Generated by immunoSEQ multiplex PCR, the TCRdb table keeps only in-frame clones and is missing some. Here the sample spans roughly 85,000 clones, roughly nine tenths being singletons. Material: peripheral blood, obtained in the first trimester of pregnancy. These receptors came from a female donor with multiple sclerosis, enrolled in a pregnancy study. Each CDR3 is given with its conserved first and last residue. A D gene is named only where the DNA matches it firmly. Size is omitted from some rows. Given values are once, few, many or a class for expanded clones.

>TRBV7-9|TRBD2|.|14|TRBJ2-5
CASSLKSGEETQYF
TGTGCCAGCAGCTTAAAGAGCGGGGAAGAGACCCAGTACTTC
>TRBV19|TRBD1|.|15|TRBJ1-5
CASTPGQIPNQPQHF
TGTGCCAGTACCCCGGGACAGATTCCCAATCAGCCCCAGCATTTT
>TRBV29-1|.|few|11|TRBJ1-1
CSGGGYTEAFF
TGCAGTGGGGGCGGTTACACTGAAGCTTTCTTT
>TRBV25-1|TRBD2|.|16|TRBJ2-1
CASNGPSGGNDNEQFF
TGTGCCAGCAACGGGCCTAGCGGGGGGAATGACAATGAGCAGTTCTTC
>TRBV2|.|once|13|TRBJ1-3
CASTPDSGNTIYF
TGTGCCAGCACCCCAGACTCTGGAAACACCATATATTTT
>TRBV5-1|TRBD2|.|15|TRBJ2-2
CASSLGGSSTGELFF
TGCGCCAGCAGCCTCGGGGGGTCCAGCACCGGGGAGCTGTTTTTT
>TRBV5-1|TRBD2|.|15|TRBJ2-1
CASSFATSGGYEQFF
TGCGCCAGCAGCTTCGCGACTAGCGGGGGATATGAGCAGTTCTTC
>TRBV10-3|TRBD1|.|13|TRBJ1-4
CASAGGVNEKLFF
TGTGCCTCCGCAGGGGGTGTTAATGAAAAACTGTTTTTT
>TRBV9|TRBD1|.|15|TRBJ2-7
CASSVGDRGFWEQYF
TGTGCCAGCAGCGTAGGGGACAGGGGGTTTTGGGAGCAGTACTTC
>TRBV9|.|.|14|TRBJ2-7
CASSVGGLPYEQYF
TGTGCCAGCAGCGTAGGCGGCCTCCCCTACGAGCAGTACTTC
>TRBV15|TRBD2|.|15|TRBJ2-1
CATSRLTSGSYEQFF
TGTGCCACCAGCAGACTGACTAGCGGGAGCTATGAGCAGTTCTTC
>TRBV19|TRBD2|.|13|TRBJ2-5
CASSRAGVETQYF
TGTGCCAGTAGTAGGGCGGGAGTAGAGACCCAGTACTTC
>TRBV19|.|.|18|TRBJ2-6
CASSIVSGGISGANVLTF
TGTGCCAGTAGTATAGTTTCTGGAGGAATCTCTGGGGCCAACGTCCTGACTTTC
>TRBV6-1|.|.|15|TRBJ2-7
CASTTTGRAPYEQYF
TGTGCCAGCACGACGACTGGGAGAGCGCCTTACGAGCAGTACTTC
>TRBV19|TRBD1|few|13|TRBJ1-2
CASTVQGTYGYTF
TGTGCCAGTACCGTACAGGGGACCTATGGCTACACCTTC
>TRBV5-1|TRBD2|.|15|TRBJ2-5
CASRATSGGIETQYF
TGCGCCAGCAGAGCGACTAGCGGGGGAATCGAGACCCAGTACTTC
>TRBV2|.|.|12|TRBJ2-7
CASSVRGHEQYF
TGTGCCAGCAGTGTAAGGGGTCACGAGCAGTACTTC
>TRBV4-2|.|.|14|TRBJ2-7
CASSQDQASYEQYF
TGTGCCAGCAGCCAAGATCAGGCATCCTACGAGCAGTACTTC
>TRBV7-6|.|once|15|TRBJ2-3
CASSSNLRGTDTQYF
TGTGCCAGCAGCTCCAATTTACGGGGTACAGATACGCAGTATTTT
>TRBV13|TRBD2|.|17|TRBJ2-7
CASSSLAGLNPSYEQYF
TGTGCCAGCAGCTCACTAGCGGGACTTAACCCCTCCTACGAGCAGTACTTC
>TRBV7-2|TRBD1|.|17|TRBJ1-2
CASSLTPGTGTNYGYTF
TGTGCCAGCAGCTTAACCCCCGGGACAGGGACTAACTATGGCTACACCTTC
>TRBV27|TRBD1|.|18|TRBJ2-6
CASSDGTAYSSGANVLTF
TGTGCCAGCAGTGACGGGACAGCCTATAGCTCTGGGGCCAACGTCCTGACTTTC
>TRBV12-5|.|once|16|TRBJ2-3
CASGWMSEKGTDTQYF
TGTGCTAGTGGTTGGATGTCGGAGAAGGGGACAGATACGCAGTATTTT
>TRBV2|.|.|14|TRBJ2-5
CASLSEEYQETQYF
TGTGCCAGCCTATCGGAGGAGTACCAAGAGACCCAGTACTTC
>TRBV2|.|.|16|TRBJ2-5
CASRGAWGGAAETQYF
TGTGCCAGCAGAGGGGCATGGGGGGGCGCTGCAGAGACCCAGTACTTC
>TRBV19|.|.|13|TRBJ1-5
CATAWTVDQPQHF
TGTGCCACCGCCTGGACAGTAGATCAGCCCCAGCATTTT
>TRBV13|TRBD1|.|13|TRBJ2-7
CASSTTGTGEQYF
TGTGCCAGCAGCACCACCGGGACAGGGGAGCAGTACTTC
>TRBV11-3|.|.|14|TRBJ1-3
CASSPRDSGNTIYF
TGTGCCAGCAGTCCGCGGGACTCTGGAAACACCATATATTTT
>TRBV6-6|TRBD2|.|16|TRBJ2-1
CASSYRKAGGLDEQFF
TGTGCCAGCAGTTACCGTAAGGCGGGGGGATTGGATGAGCAGTTCTTC
>TRBV2|.|.|13|TRBJ1-1
CASSRELNTEAFF
TGTGCCAGCAGTCGGGAGCTGAACACTGAAGCTTTCTTT
>TRBV10-3|TRBD2|.|12|TRBJ2-2
CAISGGGSELFF
TGTGCCATCAGTGGGGGGGGGTCGGAGCTGTTTTTT